What follows describes a single T cell receptor (beta chain). Sequencing was performed with immunoSEQ multiplex PCR; in TCRdb, only in-frame clones are kept and a portion is missing. Among 500,000 to 850,000 clones listed, around 87% were seen once. The data were taken from a study of shared T cell receptors in the human thymus. The CDR3 loop spans 16 amino acids. V was shortened by 1 base and J by 4 bases, with 14 bases between the two germline ends. Germline V gene sequence: CDR1 SGHVS, CDR2 FQNEAQ. The data also belong to a second study, concerning human thymus T cells.

The sample comprised thymocytes. The chain uses TRBV7-8 and TRBJ1-5, with D maybe TRBD1 (6 bases). This sequence was found in a boy in the first two years of life with a congenital heart defect. CDR3 DNA sequence: TGTGCCAGCAGCTTAGGGATGAGGGGGGGAAATCAGCCCCAGCATTTT. This gives the protein CASSLGMRGGNQPQHF.